Following are 28 T cell receptor beta chains from one sample sequenced in a study of cytomegalovirus exposure and HLA in healthy donors. A multiplex PCR was run with 60 Vbeta primers and 13 Jbeta primers. Repertoires were generated with immunoSEQ multiplex PCR, while TCRdb's copy carries only in-frame clones and drops some. The repertoire holds about 110,000 clones, with roughly 76% as singletons. Sequenced material: PBMCs. The source is a man younger than 35 in good health and CMV-seronegative.

This clone showed up just a few times. This chain connects TRBV10-3 to TRBJ1-1; possible D gene TRBD1, 6 bases. The CDR3 totals 13 residues. From germline, CDR1 is ENHRY and CDR2 SYGVKD. V lost 7 bases and J lost 2, with 11 bases in between. The CDR3 protein is CAIKGQSNTEAFF. In nucleotides, the CDR3 is TGTGCCATCAAAGGACAGTCTAACACTGAAGCTTTCTTT.

The chain links TRBV19 to TRBJ1-2, with 8 nucleotides matching TRBD1. CDR1 and CDR2 from the germline V gene are LNHDA and SQIVND (reference sequence). This CDR3 has 14 residues. V gave up 0 bases and J gave up 5 bases; unmatched junction bases: 2. The CDR3 region is CASSIDRTGYGYTF. The CDR3 nucleotides are TGTGCCAGTAGTATAGATAGGACAGGGTATGGCTACACCTTC.

The chain employs TRBV5-6 and TRBJ2-7, with TRBD2 identical over 9 bases. Germline values: CDR1 SGHDT, CDR2 YYEEEE. The CDR3 spans 16 residues. V lost 5 bases and J lost 4; bases outside the gene matches: 13. The CDR3 sequence: CASSNSGGPFGYEQYF. CDR3 sequence (DNA): TGTGCCAGCAGTAATAGCGGGGGCCCGTTCGGGTACGAGCAGTACTTC.

The V gene is TRBV11-3, the J gene TRBJ2-3, with TRBD1 identical over 12 bases. V trimming: 3 bases; J trimming: 5 bases; junction bases outside the gene matches: 9. This CDR3 is 17 amino acids long. Germline V gene sequence: CDR1 SGHNT, CDR2 YENEEA. The CDR3 reads CASSLGQGAVVGDTQYF. In DNA form, the CDR3 reads TGTGCCAGCAGCTTGGGACAGGGGGCGGTCGTGGGAGATACGCAGTATTTT.

A single count supports this clone. This chain joins TRBV28 and TRBJ2-2; D is unresolved. Germline V gene lookup returns CDR1 MDHEN and CDR2 SYDVKM. V shed 5 bases and J shed 4 bases, with 8 bases lying between them. The CDR3 totals 13 residues. CDR3 region: CASSPRSTGELFF. CDR3 coding DNA: TGTGCCAGCAGTCCCCGGAGCACCGGGGAGCTGTTTTTT.

The chain recombines TRBV6-1 with TRBJ1-2, with a possible D match to TRBD1 (5 bases). This CDR3 region has 16 residues. V lost 0 bases to trimming and J lost 2 bases, with 13 bases between them. CDR1 is MNHNS and CDR2 is SASEGT in the germline V gene. CDR3 protein: CASSEALGRANYGYTF. As DNA, the CDR3 is TGTGCCAGCAGTGAAGCGCTGGGCAGGGCGAACTATGGCTACACCTTC.

The V and J genes are TRBV19 and TRBJ2-5; D is uncertain. Matching the DNA end better, TRBJ2-7 makes the J call doubtful. The CDR3 loop spans 14 amino acids. Per the germline V gene, CDR1 is LNHDA and CDR2 is SQIVND (reference sequence). The CDR3 sequence is CASRLTAVGYEQYF. CDR3 DNA: TGTGCCAGTCGTTTAACCGCGGTCGGCTACGAGCAGTACTTC.

The chain links TRBV25-1 to TRBJ2-1; 13 bases fit TRBD2. CDR1 and CDR2 from the germline V gene are MGHDK and SYGVNS. CDR3 size: 16 residues. The V gene end was trimmed by 4 bases and the J gene end by 5 bases; junction bases not matched to a gene: 5. CDR3 sequence: CASSAGLAGEHNEQFF. The CDR3 region has the DNA TGTGCCAGCAGTGCCGGACTAGCGGGGGAACACAATGAGCAGTTCTTC.

The rearrangement uses TRBV11-3 and TRBJ2-7; 9 nucleotides line up with TRBD2. CDR3 size: 14 residues. The V and J ends lost 4 bases and 3 bases, in that order; junction bases with no gene match: 4. Germline V gene sequence: CDR1 SGHNT, CDR2 YENEEA. The CDR3 DNA follows: TGTGCCAGCAGCTCTAGCGGGGACCACTACGAGCAGTACTTC. The encoded protein is CASSSSGDHYEQYF.

The CDR3 is CASSQRLASSYNEQFF. The CDR3 nucleotides read TGCGCCAGCAGCCAAAGACTAGCGAGCTCCTACAATGAGCAGTTCTTC. This chain links TRBV4-3 with TRBJ2-1; TRBD2 agrees at 8 bases. J gave up 0 bases and V 2 bases, and 3 bases lay outside the gene matches. Looked up from germline, CDR1 is LGHNA and CDR2 is YSLEER. The CDR3 totals 16 residues.

The gene calls are TRBV13 and TRBJ1-1, with a tentative D call TRBD1 (5 bases). CDR1 and CDR2 (germline): PRHDT, FYEKMQ (reference sequence). Trimming took off 2 bases at V and 3 bases at J, with 13 bases between the two ends. The CDR3 is 15 residues long. CDR3 sequence: CASSLRGGHHTEAFF. The CDR3 coding sequence is TGTGCCAGCAGCTTAAGGGGCGGACACCACACTGAAGCTTTCTTT.

This clone was recorded a few times. The V gene is TRBV7-2, the J gene TRBJ2-7; 11 nucleotides line up with TRBD1. After removal of 3 bases from V and 4 bases from J, the junction contained 8 bases not matched to a gene. Germline-derived CDR1 and CDR2 are SGHTA and FQGNSA. This CDR3 is 16 amino acids long. CDR3 sequence: CASSFGGGTGGYEQYF. Written as DNA, the CDR3 is TGTGCCAGCAGCTTTGGGGGCGGGACAGGGGGATACGAGCAGTACTTC.

The rearrangement links TRBV6-1 to TRBJ2-3, with D tentatively TRBD2 (7 bases). The V gene lost 7 bases and the J gene lost 4 bases, with 18 bases spanning the gap. CDR3 size: 15 residues. Germline V gene data show CDR1 as MNHNS and CDR2 as SASEGT. The CDR3 sequence: CASILGGQGADTQYF. The CDR3 DNA sequence: TGTGCCAGCATTCTCGGGGGGCAAGGCGCAGATACGCAGTATTTT.

This chain uses TRBV9 with TRBJ1-2; 7 nucleotides line up with TRBD1. With 2 bases clipped from V and 3 bases from J, the junction kept 7 bases outside the gene matches. The CDR3 is 15 residues long. Germline values: CDR1 SGDLS, CDR2 YYNGEE. The CDR3 DNA sequence: TGTGCCAGCAGCGTGGGGACAGTCTCAGACTATGGCTACACCTTC. Protein product: CASSVGTVSDYGYTF.

The chain combines TRBV29-1 with TRBJ1-5; a possible D gene is TRBD1 (6 bases). Germline assignment: CDR1 SQVTM and CDR2 ANQGSEA. Trimming cost V 6 bases and J 6 bases, with 12 bases left between them. This CDR3 has 12 amino acids. CDR3: CSVGGHGQPQHF. The CDR3 DNA reads as TGCAGCGTCGGGGGGCATGGTCAGCCCCAGCATTTT.

The V and J genes are TRBV18 and TRBJ1-5, with a possible D match to TRBD1 (6 bases). CDR1 is KGHSH, CDR2 LQKENI, per germline. The CDR3 spans 15 residues. V was trimmed by 6 bases and J by 3 bases, leaving 15 bases between them. CDR3 residues: CASSRDRLHNQPQHF. The CDR3, as DNA: TGTGCCAGCTCCCGTGACAGGCTTCACAATCAGCCCCAGCATTTT. The complete variable domain, with remaining parts taken from reference TRBV18 and TRBJ1-5, reads NAGVMQNPRHLVRRRGQEARLRCSPMKGHSHVYWYRQLPEEGLKFMVYLQKENIIDESGMPKERFSAEFPKEGPSILRIQQVVRGDSAAYFCASSRDRLHNQPQHFGDGTRLSIL.

A few counts support this clone. The CDR3 DNA reads TGTGCCAGTAGTATCCCCGCTGCAGGGGCTGCCAAAAACATTCAGTACTTC. Translation gives CASSIPAAGAAKNIQYF. The chain is built from TRBV19 and TRBJ2-4; maybe TRBD1 (6 bases). This CDR3 is built from 17 residues. Trimming left V 3 bases short and J 1 base short, with 16 bases between. Per the germline V gene, CDR1 is LNHDA and CDR2 is SQIVND (reference sequence).

The rearrangement joins TRBV9 to TRBJ2-7; D may be TRBD1 (5 bases). Germline CDR1 SGDLS, CDR2 YYNGEE. The CDR3 has 14 amino acids. Trimming shortened V by 5 bases and J by 6 bases, and 18 bases separated the two germline ends. This CDR3 is CASSTGILAREQYF. The CDR3 DNA is TGTGCCAGCAGTACAGGAATTCTCGCCCGCGAGCAGTACTTC. Based on the CDR3 plus reference TRBV9 and TRBJ2-7, the full variable domain is DSGVTQTPKHLITATGQRVTLRCSPRSGDLSVYWYQQSLDQGLQFLIQYYNGEERAKGNILERFSAQQFPDLHSELNLSSLELGDSALYFCASSTGILAREQYFGPGTRLTVT.

This clone occurred a few times. V usage is TRBV5-1 and J usage is TRBJ2-3, with a weak D call TRBD2 (7 bases). Germline lookup yields CDR1 SGHRS and CDR2 YFSETQ. The CDR3 totals 16 residues. V was pared by 4 bases and J by 2 bases, with 17 bases between. The CDR3 here is CASSGGRAGATDTQYF. In DNA form, the CDR3 reads TGCGCCAGCAGCGGGGGGCGCGCGGGGGCCACAGATACGCAGTATTTT.

J is TRBJ1-3 and V is TRBV10-3; D call uncertain. Germline-derived CDR1 and CDR2 are ENHRY and SYGVKD. V shed 7 bases and J shed 0 bases, with 19 bases lying between them. This CDR3 comprises 17 residues. CDR3 nucleotide sequence: TGTGCCATCACCAACCCAAGGACGGGAAACTCTGGAAACACCATATATTTT. This encodes CAITNPRTGNSGNTIYF.

The chain links TRBV15 to TRBJ2-7; TRBD1 matches at 11 bases. This CDR3 comprises 16 residues. In germline, CDR1 is LNHNV, CDR2 YYDKDF (reference sequence). The V segment lost 5 bases and the J segment 3 bases; nucleotides outside the gene matches: 9. The CDR3 loop reads CATSAYPGQGDYEQYF. In DNA, the CDR3 is TGTGCCACCAGCGCCTACCCGGGACAGGGGGACTACGAGCAGTACTTC.

This sequence joins TRBV7-9 and TRBJ2-5; TRBD2 agrees at 8 bases. Losses at the gene ends were 5 bases for V and 1 base for J; bases not matched to a gene: 9. Germline loops: CDR1 SEHNR, CDR2 FQNEAQ (reference sequence). The CDR3 has 16 residues. Here the CDR3 DNA reads TGTGCCAGCAGCCCACTTGGGGGACTAGGCCAAGAGACCCAGTACTTC. Protein sequence: CASSPLGGLGQETQYF.

The rearrangement links TRBV5-4 to TRBJ2-7; TRBD2 agrees at 9 bases. This CDR3 region has 15 residues. V shed 10 bases, J shed 4 bases, and the junction held 15 bases outside the gene matches. Germline CDR1 and CDR2: SGHNT and YYREEE (reference sequence). CDR3 sequence reads: CACLRGGANSYEQYF. The CDR3 region has the DNA TGTGCCTGCCTCCGCGGGGGGGCTAATTCATACGAGCAGTACTTC.

The DNA of the CDR3 is TGTGCCAGCAGCGGGGACAGGGTATCCGGGGAGCTGTTTTTT. Protein sequence: CASSGDRVSGELFF. The chain recombines TRBV6-1 with TRBJ2-2; TRBD1 aligns across 9 bases. Trimming cost V 6 bases and J 6 bases; bases outside gene matches: 5. CDR3 length equals 14 residues. The germline V gene has CDR1 MNHNS and CDR2 SASEGT.

The chain carries TRBV5-6 and TRBJ1-2; the match to TRBD1 covers 7 bases. The CDR3 runs to 12 residues. CDR1 and CDR2 from the germline V gene are SGHDT and YYEEEE. Trimming at V came to 5 bases and at J to 7 bases, leaving 5 bases not matched to a gene. The CDR3 nucleotides are TGTGCCAGCAGGGGGGACAGTCCTGGCTACACCTTC. This gives the protein CASRGDSPGYTF.

This clone appeared a few times. This sample also contains other DNA sequences that code for the same CDR3. This chain's CDR3 is CASSDSAGGPDTQYF. The CDR3 coding sequence is TGTGCCAGCAGTGACTCCGCGGGGGGGCCAGATACGCAGTATTTT. The gene calls are TRBV6-4 and TRBJ2-3, with 9 bases matching TRBD2. V dropped 0 bases and J dropped 4; count of bases not matched to a gene: 2. Per the germline V gene, CDR1 is MRHNA and CDR2 is SNTAGT. The CDR3 spans 15 residues.

This clone was observed a few times. This chain joins TRBV7-2 and TRBJ2-2; D is possibly TRBD1 (5 bases). V lost 2 bases and J 0 bases, leaving 7 bases between the germline ends. The CDR3 sequence is 15 residues long. Per germline, CDR1 SGHTA and CDR2 FQGNSA. The CDR3 DNA reads as TGTGCCAGCAGCTTAACAGGCTCGAACACCGGGGAGCTGTTTTTT. Translating it yields CASSLTGSNTGELFF.

The chain employs TRBV7-8 and TRBJ1-1; 12 nucleotides agree with TRBD1. From germline, CDR1 is SGHVS and CDR2 FQNEAQ. This CDR3 is 15 amino acids long. V gave up 3 bases and J gave up 7 bases; unmatched junction bases: 6. In nucleotides, the CDR3 is TGTGCCAGCAGCTTCGGGACAGGGGGCTTCGGTGAAGCTTTCTTT. Encoded protein: CASSFGTGGFGEAFF.